These 24 T cell receptor beta chains came from one sample sequenced in a study of post-analysis software for immune sequencing data. The study's findings and limits: Patients used roughly five TRBV segments, including TRBV5-6, TRBV5-1 and TRBV20-1, more often than controls.

Unique molecular identifiers were built into the TCR beta cDNA libraries. TCRdb redid the calling of the PCR reads with MiXCR, one entry per CDR3 protein. The sample contains 800,000 to 950,000 distinct CDR3 sequences, approximately 50% of which appear only once. These receptors have no known antigen. Sequenced: blood. Every receptor here comes from a girl between 5 and 17 years old with multiple sclerosis.

This clonotype has more than one count but fewer than ten. V usage is TRBV18 and J usage is TRBJ2-1, with 7 nucleotides matching TRBD1. CDR3 length equals 16 residues. The germline CDR1 and CDR2 sequences are KGHSH and LQKENI. V dropped 6 bases and J dropped 3; count of bases not matched to a gene: 11. The CDR3 here is CASSPPQGPVYNEQFF. CDR3 bases: TGTGCCAGCTCCCCCCCACAGGGGCCGGTCTACAATGAGCAGTTCTTC. Drawing the rest from reference TRBV18 and TRBJ2-1, the complete variable domain is NAGVMQNPRHLVRRRGQEARLRCSPMKGHSHVYWYRQLPEEGLKFMVYLQKENIIDESGMPKERFSAEFPKEGPSILRIQQVVRGDSAAYFCASSPPQGPVYNEQFFGPGTRLTVL.

The sample holds one count of this clonotype. V and J are TRBV6-1 and TRBJ1-1; a possible D gene is TRBD1 (5 bases). The CDR3 contains 14 residues. Deletions cut 6 bases from V and 0 bases from J, with 11 bases between. Germline V gene data show CDR1 as MNHNS and CDR2 as SASEGT. CDR3 in amino acids: CASRISGVNTEAFF. The CDR3 DNA reads TGTGCCAGCAGAATTTCGGGGGTGAACACTGAAGCTTTCTTT.

This clonotype was found once. V gene TRBV27 combines with J gene TRBJ2-6; a weak D match, TRBD1 (5 bases). CDR3 length: 17 residues. Germline CDR1 is MNHEY and CDR2 is SMNVEV (reference sequence). The germline V and J ends were trimmed by 3 bases and 4 bases, with 16 bases remaining between them. The CDR3 here is CASSFSSRAKGANVLTF. The DNA for the CDR3 is TGTGCCAGCAGTTTTTCCTCCAGGGCAAAAGGGGCCAACGTCCTGACTTTC.

The J gene is TRBJ2-1, the V gene TRBV20-1, with D perhaps given as TRBD1 or TRBD2 (5 bases each). V was trimmed by 7 bases and J by 2 bases, leaving 15 bases between them. CDR3 length: 14 amino acids. Germline loops: CDR1 DFQATT, CDR2 SNEGSKA (reference sequence). The CDR3 loop reads CSGTGDGTYNEQFF. The DNA of the CDR3 is TGCAGTGGGACCGGGGACGGGACCTACAATGAGCAGTTCTTC.

This chain uses TRBV12-3 or TRBV12-4 with TRBJ1-6; D might be TRBD1 (5 bases). This CDR3 is 15 amino acids long. Trimming left V 3 bases short and J 3 bases short, with 9 bases between. Here the CDR3 reads CASSFGGLYNSPLHF. Here the CDR3 DNA reads TGTGCCAGCAGTTTCGGGGGACTCTATAATTCACCCCTCCACTTT.

This clonotype was picked up a small number of times. In DNA, the CDR3 is TGTGCCACCAGCAGAGATTTAGGACACTCCGCTGAAGCTTTCTTT. Amino acids: CATSRDLGHSAEAFF. The V gene is TRBV15, the J gene TRBJ1-1, with TRBD1 as a possible D gene (5 bases). V lost 0 bases and J lost 6, with 14 bases in between. This CDR3 contains 15 residues. In germline, CDR1 is LNHNV, CDR2 YYDKDF (reference sequence). Full variable domain (rest looked up from reference TRBV15 and TRBJ1-1): DAMVIQNPRYQVTQFGKPVTLSCSQTLNHNVMYWYQQKSSQAPKLLFHYYDKDFNNEADTPDNFQSRRPNTSFCFLDIRSPGLGDTAMYLCATSRDLGHSAEAFFGQGTRLTVV.

The genes are TRBV9 and TRBJ2-5; no clear D. CDR3 length: 16 amino acids. V gave up 3 bases and J gave up 0 bases, with 15 bases separating them. The germline V gene encodes CDR1 SGDLS and CDR2 YYNGEE. CDR3 coding DNA: TGTGCCAGCAGCGCCCCTAACAGACTGTACCAAGAGACCCAGTACTTC. This encodes CASSAPNRLYQETQYF.

The CDR3 DNA follows: TGTGCCAGCAGCCAAGACCCAGGCTCTGGGGCCAACGTCCTGACTTTC. This translates into CASSQDPGSGANVLTF. The J gene is TRBJ2-6, the V gene TRBV14, with no clear D. The CDR3 runs 16 residues. V gave up 0 bases and J gave up 0 bases, with 6 bases separating them. Per the germline V gene, CDR1 is SGHDN and CDR2 is FVKESK.

The chain links TRBV29-1 to TRBJ2-1; 10 bases fit TRBD1. V lost 5 bases and J lost 8; bases outside the gene matches: 6. The CDR3 is 13 residues long. Germline V gene lookup returns CDR1 SQVTM and CDR2 ANQGSEA. The CDR3 is CSVRQGAGHEQFF. Here the CDR3 DNA reads TGCAGCGTTCGACAGGGGGCCGGCCATGAGCAGTTCTTC.

This clonotype was recorded a few times. The chain joins TRBV20-1 to TRBJ2-5; 13 positions match TRBD2. The CDR3 consists of 18 residues. Trimming took 4 bases from V and 5 from J; bases not matched to a gene: 16. Germline V gene sequence: CDR1 DFQATT, CDR2 SNEGSKA (reference sequence). The CDR3 coding sequence is TGCAGTGCTAACCGGAAACTAGCGGGGGGGCCGATGTGGGAGACCCAGTACTTC. Its protein is CSANRKLAGGPMWETQYF.

This clonotype was seen only once. This chain connects TRBV20-1 to TRBJ2-1, with 10 positions matching TRBD2. This CDR3 is 15 amino acids long. Germline values: CDR1 DFQATT, CDR2 SNEGSKA (reference sequence). V was clipped by 0 bases and J by 10 bases; unmatched bases: 9. CDR3 protein: CSAREGTSDRGEQFF. DNA of the CDR3: TGCAGTGCTAGAGAGGGGACTAGCGATCGGGGCGAGCAGTTCTTC.

This clonotype occurred a few times. The gene calls are TRBV20-1 and TRBJ1-5, with D tentatively TRBD1 (6 bases). CDR3 size: 18 residues. The V gene's germline CDR1 is DFQATT and CDR2 SNEGSKA (reference sequence). With 2 bases removed from V and 0 bases from J, the gap between germline ends came to 20 bases. The CDR3, as DNA: TGCAGTGCTAGACCCAACCCGGGGGGCAAGAATAGCAATCAGCCCCAGCATTTT. It is translated as CSARPNPGGKNSNQPQHF.

The V gene is TRBV4-1, the J gene TRBJ2-5, with D hard to call. From germline, CDR1 is MGHRA and CDR2 YSYEKL. V was shortened by 2 bases and J by 2 bases, with 12 bases between the two germline ends. This CDR3 is built from 15 residues. The CDR3 loop reads CASSQQSDWQETQYF. For the CDR3, the DNA is TGCGCCAGCAGCCAACAATCAGACTGGCAAGAGACCCAGTACTTC.

This clonotype was counted only a few times. The V and J genes are TRBV10-3 and TRBJ1-2; TRBD1 matches at 8 bases. CDR1 is ENHRY and CDR2 is SYGVKD in the germline V gene. V shed 10 bases and J 3 bases; nucleotides not matched to a gene: 13. The CDR3 covers 15 residues. The CDR3: CASRDRTPTYYGYTF. The CDR3, as DNA: TGTGCCAGCCGGGACAGGACACCGACCTACTATGGCTACACCTTC.

In this sample, this clonotype turned up many times. The genes are TRBV29-1 and TRBJ2-5; D unresolved. Germline V gene lookup returns CDR1 SQVTM and CDR2 ANQGSEA. The CDR3 has 12 amino acids. The V and J ends lost 4 bases and 1 base respectively, with 7 bases between them. The CDR3 region has the DNA TGCAGCGTTGGTGGTATCCAAGAGACCCAGTACTTC. This codes for CSVGGIQETQYF.

The chain recombines TRBV20-1 with TRBJ2-2; D uncertain. V was pared by 1 base and J by 2 bases, with 5 bases between. CDR1 is DFQATT, CDR2 SNEGSKA, per germline (reference sequence). CDR3 length: 13 residues. The CDR3 DNA is TGCAGTGCTAGAGGGATCAACACCGGGGAGCTGTTTTTT. Translating it yields CSARGINTGELFF.

This clonotype appeared once. This sequence joins TRBV28 and TRBJ2-3; D possibly corresponds to TRBD1 (6 bases). V lost 3 bases and J 0 bases, leaving 28 bases between the germline ends. There are 21 residues in the CDR3. Germline lookup yields CDR1 MDHEN and CDR2 SYDVKM. The CDR3, as DNA: TGTGCCAGCAGTTTCCCCGAGGGACAAGGGATATTATCTTCTAGCACAGATACGCAGTATTTT. Translating it yields CASSFPEGQGILSSSTDTQYF.

V gene TRBV12-5 combines with J gene TRBJ1-2; D is ambiguous. Germline values: CDR1 LGHNT, CDR2 FRNRAP. Trimming removed 4 bases from V and 8 bases from J, with 17 bases in between. The CDR3 loop spans 14 amino acids. In DNA, the CDR3 is TGTGCTAGTGGTTCAAGCGAGGTCATAGGGGGCTACACCTTC. Protein product: CASGSSEVIGGYTF.

The chain recombines TRBV12-3 or TRBV12-4 with TRBJ2-7; D remains unclear. V was clipped by 0 bases and J by 6 bases, with 9 bases between them. The CDR3 runs 13 residues. CDR3 sequence: CASSLAVVGEQYF. The CDR3, as DNA: TGTGCCAGCAGTTTAGCGGTAGTCGGCGAGCAGTACTTC.

V usage is TRBV2 and J usage is TRBJ2-1; the match to TRBD2 covers 9 bases. The CDR3 contains 16 residues. Trimming cost V 3 bases and J 3 bases; bases outside gene matches: 6. Germline V gene data show CDR1 as SNHLY and CDR2 as FYNNEI. CDR3 sequence: CASSEQTSGNYNEQFF. The CDR3 DNA reads TGTGCCAGCAGTGAGCAGACTAGCGGAAACTACAATGAGCAGTTCTTC.

The chain carries TRBV6-5 and TRBJ2-1; TRBD2 matches at 9 bases. The V segment lost 4 bases and the J segment 7 bases; nucleotides outside the gene matches: 14. Germline CDR1 MNHEY, CDR2 SVGAGI. There are 17 residues in the CDR3. In DNA form, the CDR3 reads TGTGCCAGCAGTTTCCTTAGGCGGGAGGGCCCTCGGAATGAGCAGTTCTTC. It translates to CASSFLRREGPRNEQFF.

The sample holds a few counts of this clonotype. This chain links TRBV5-1 with TRBJ1-1; maybe TRBD1 (6 bases). Germline CDR1 is SGHRS and CDR2 is YFSETQ. V dropped 5 bases and J dropped 1 base, with 9 bases sitting between them. The CDR3 spans 13 residues. CDR3 DNA sequence: TGCGCCAGCAGATCGGGACAGAACACTGAAGCTTTCTTT. As protein: CASRSGQNTEAFF.

This clonotype was seen a handful of times. The gene calls are TRBV29-1 and TRBJ2-5; 15 nucleotides align to TRBD2. The V and J ends lost 6 bases and 11 bases, in that order; junction bases with no gene match: 7. Germline CDR1 and CDR2: SQVTM and ANQGSEA. This CDR3 has 13 amino acids. CDR3 in DNA: TGCAGCGTCGGACTAGCGGGAGGGCATAAGCAGTACTTC. Amino acids: CSVGLAGGHKQYF.

The rearrangement links TRBV7-9 to TRBJ1-6, with D tentatively TRBD1 (6 bases). The V gene's germline CDR1 is SEHNR and CDR2 FQNEAQ (reference sequence). The CDR3 covers 14 residues. The V gene lost 5 bases and the J gene lost 10 bases, with 15 bases spanning the gap. The CDR3 bases are TGTGCCAGCAGCGACAACAGGGAGTCCTCACCCCTCCACTTT. This sequence encodes CASSDNRESSPLHF.